These 26 T cell receptor beta chains share one sample of origin, sequenced in a study of human T cells and chemical hapten exposure. The time point here: patch test 1, 2 weeks after DPC sensitization. Treatment denoted: therapeutic diphenylcyclopropenone sensitization with weekly scalp DPC. TCRdb used MiXCR to reprocess the RACE reads, holding one entry per CDR3 protein. The sample has 55,000 to 85,000 distinct CDR3 sequences, roughly 9.8% seen once. Sequences were derived from whole blood, sampled in connection with sensitization to the hapten diphenylcyclopropenone (DPC). These receptor sequences come from a woman in her 40s with alopecia areata. Some clones in this sample may be carry-over from other donors' samples.

This chain uses TRBV24-1 with TRBJ2-6; TRBD1 aligns across 7 bases. CDR3 length equals 16 residues. Germline V lookup: CDR1 KGHDR, CDR2 SFDVKD. Trimming took 3 bases from V and 0 from J; bases not matched to a gene: 1. The CDR3 here is CATSDDRASGANVLTF. Written as DNA, the CDR3 is TGTGCCACCAGTGATGACAGGGCCTCTGGGGCCAACGTCCTGACTTTC.

This clonotype was recorded many times. The chain uses TRBV11-2 and TRBJ1-1, with D maybe TRBD1 (5 bases). Germline loops: CDR1 SGHAT, CDR2 FQNNGV. The ends were cut back, 3 bases at V and 4 bases at J, with 12 bases in the middle. The CDR3 length is 14 residues. For the CDR3, the DNA is TGTGCCAGCAGCTTTTCGTCGGGGGGCACTGAAGCTTTCTTT. Amino acid sequence: CASSFSSGGTEAFF. The variable domain in full, with the rest retrieved from reference TRBV11-2 and TRBJ1-1, is EAGVAQSPRYKIIEKRQSVAFWCNPISGHATLYWYQQILGQGPKLLIQFQNNGVVDDSQLPKDRFSAERLKGVDSTLKIQPAKLEDSAVYLCASSFSSGGTEAFFGQGTRLTVV.

This clonotype was observed many times. This chain links TRBV13 with TRBJ2-5; TRBD1 agrees at 11 bases. Germline V lookup: CDR1 PRHDT, CDR2 FYEKMQ (reference sequence). With V trimmed by 5 bases and J by 1 base, 6 bases remained unmatched. The CDR3 has 16 amino acids. CDR3 in DNA: TGTGCCAGCAGCCAGTTCGGGACAGGGGGCCAAGAGACCCAGTACTTC. It specifies CASSQFGTGGQETQYF.

The chain employs TRBV5-1 and TRBJ1-1; D gene ambiguous. Deletions cut 6 bases from V and 3 bases from J, with 12 bases between. Germline V CDR1 and CDR2: SGHRS, YFSETQ. The CDR3 extends over 13 amino acids. DNA for the CDR3: TGCGCCAGCACCCCCGGGGAGGACACTGAAGCTTTCTTT. Translating gives CASTPGEDTEAFF.

This clonotype was counted many times. The chain carries TRBV7-9 and TRBJ2-2, with D tentatively TRBD1 (5 bases). Per germline, CDR1 SEHNR and CDR2 FQNEAQ (reference sequence). This CDR3 spans 14 amino acids. Trimming left V 1 base short and J 3 bases short, with 6 bases between. CDR3 DNA: TGTGCCAGCAGCTTAGGACAGCACACCGGGGAGCTGTTTTTT. This sequence encodes CASSLGQHTGELFF.

At least ten counts were recorded for this clonotype. The chain recombines TRBV12-3 or TRBV12-4 with TRBJ2-7, with 7 nucleotides matching TRBD1. The CDR3 loop spans 17 amino acids. Trimming cost V 2 bases and J 3 bases; bases outside gene matches: 13. This CDR3 is CASSLLQAPQGLYEQYF. CDR3 in DNA: TGTGCCAGCAGTTTATTACAGGCCCCACAGGGGCTCTACGAGCAGTACTTC.

Ten or more counts support this clonotype. The chain couples TRBV25-1 to TRBJ1-1; D is unresolved. The CDR3 extends over 13 amino acids. In germline, CDR1 is MGHDK, CDR2 SYGVNS. Trimming removed 5 bases at V and 2 bases at J, with 9 bases between. CDR3 sequence reads: CASSFRENTEAFF. The CDR3 DNA follows: TGTGCCAGCAGTTTTAGGGAAAACACTGAAGCTTTCTTT.

In its sample, this clonotype was seen a few times. The chain carries TRBV7-2 and TRBJ2-1, with TRBD2 identical over 8 bases. CDR3 size: 16 residues. Germline CDR1 and CDR2: SGHTA and FQGNSA. Trimming at V came to 5 bases and at J to 5 bases, leaving 11 bases not matched to a gene. The CDR3 sequence is CASSPRRGAPDNEQFF. The CDR3, as DNA: TGTGCCAGCAGCCCTAGGCGGGGGGCCCCCGACAATGAGCAGTTCTTC.

The rearrangement uses TRBV11-2 and TRBJ2-5; perhaps TRBD2 as D (6 bases). Trimming cost V 4 bases and J 5 bases, with 11 bases left between them. Germline-derived CDR1 and CDR2 are SGHAT and FQNNGV. CDR3 length equals 13 residues. CDR3 DNA sequence: TGTGCCAGCAGCTGGGCAGGGAGGGAGACCCAGTACTTC. This gives the protein CASSWAGRETQYF.

The rearrangement uses TRBV24-1 and TRBJ1-2, with D tentatively TRBD1 (5 bases). CDR1 and CDR2 (germline): KGHDR, SFDVKD. Trimming pared 3 bases from V and 8 bases from J, leaving 21 bases between. The CDR3 loop spans 16 amino acids. CDR3 protein: CATSDPPRDPRRGYTF. The DNA for the CDR3 is TGTGCCACCAGTGATCCCCCCCGGGACCCTCGACGAGGCTACACCTTC.

This clonotype has at least ten counts. J is TRBJ1-2 and V is TRBV6-5, with a possible D match to TRBD1 (6 bases). V lost 5 bases to trimming and J lost 5 bases, with 18 bases between them. Germline CDR1 is MNHEY and CDR2 is SVGAGI. This CDR3 is built from 15 residues. The CDR3 region is CASSTVDRLMYGYTF. As DNA, the CDR3 is TGTGCCAGCAGTACGGTAGACAGGTTAATGTATGGCTACACCTTC.

This clonotype showed up many times. The rearrangement joins TRBV20-1 to TRBJ2-7; D is possibly TRBD1 (5 bases). Germline V CDR1 and CDR2: DFQATT, SNEGSKA (reference sequence). Deletions cut 0 bases from V and 0 bases from J, with 9 bases between. The CDR3 extends over 14 amino acids. CDR3 in amino acids: CSARDWGLSYEQYF. The CDR3 DNA is TGCAGTGCTAGAGATTGGGGCCTCTCCTACGAGCAGTACTTC.

This clonotype was seen more than once but under ten times. The V gene is TRBV11-2, the J gene TRBJ1-1; weak D call: TRBD1 (5 bases). This CDR3 spans 15 amino acids. Trimming pared 4 bases from V and 1 base from J, leaving 13 bases between. Germline CDR1 is SGHAT and CDR2 is FQNNGV. This chain's CDR3 is CASSSQLQENTEAFF. CDR3 in DNA: TGTGCCAGCAGCTCTCAACTACAGGAGAACACTGAAGCTTTCTTT.

This sequence joins TRBV11-2 and TRBJ2-5; D may match TRBD1 or TRBD2 (5 bases each). CDR1 and CDR2 (germline): SGHAT, FQNNGV. The CDR3 has 11 residues. Trimming removed 11 bases at V and 5 bases at J, with 12 bases between. The CDR3 sequence: CAAREGETQYF. Here the CDR3 DNA reads TGTGCCGCTCGTGAGGGGGAGACCCAGTACTTC.

This clonotype was seen ten or more times. The genes are TRBV5-1 and TRBJ2-5, with D maybe TRBD2 (5 bases). CDR1 SGHRS and CDR2 YFSETQ come from the germline V gene. Trimming took 1 base from V and 2 from J, leaving 9 bases between them. The CDR3 has 14 amino acids. CDR3 DNA sequence: TGCGCCAGCAGCTTGTCCACGGGACAAGAGACCCAGTACTTC. Translated: CASSLSTGQETQYF.

This clonotype was counted only a few times. The chain joins TRBV19 to TRBJ1-6; 12 bases are shared with TRBD1. The germline V gene has CDR1 LNHDA and CDR2 SQIVND (reference sequence). CDR3 size: 20 residues. V trimming: 5 bases; J trimming: 2 bases; junction bases outside the gene matches: 13. CDR3 amino acids: CASSVRRDRGLSPYNSPLHF. For the CDR3, the DNA is TGTGCCAGTAGTGTCCGCCGGGACAGGGGGCTTAGTCCCTATAATTCACCCCTCCACTTT.

Concerning this clonotype itself: Germline and junction disagree at one end, which may indicate a read error. Here the CDR3 DNA reads TGTGCCAGCAGCGTTACAGGGAATAGCAATCAGCCACAGCATTTT. Its protein product is CASSVTGNSNQPQHF. V and J are TRBV9 and TRBJ1-5, with D perhaps matching TRBD1 (6 bases). The germline gives CDR1 SGDLS, CDR2 YYNGEE. CDR3 length: 15 residues.

This sequence joins TRBV9 and TRBJ2-1, with D possibly matching TRBD2 (6 bases). Germline assignment: CDR1 SGDLS and CDR2 YYNGEE. V shed 4 bases and J shed 5 bases, with 16 bases lying between them. This CDR3 spans 15 amino acids. CDR3: CASSPTGRRNNEQFF. The CDR3 coding sequence is TGTGCCAGCAGCCCGACGGGGAGGCGGAACAATGAGCAGTTCTTC. The full variable domain, its missing parts supplied by reference TRBV9 and TRBJ2-1, is DSGVTQTPKHLITATGQRVTLRCSPRSGDLSVYWYQQSLDQGLQFLIQYYNGEERAKGNILERFSAQQFPDLHSELNLSSLELGDSALYFCASSPTGRRNNEQFFGPGTRLTVL.

This clonotype was recorded many times. The chain carries TRBV5-4 and TRBJ2-2; unclear D gene. The CDR3 is made up of 14 amino acids. CDR1 is SGHNT and CDR2 is YYREEE in the germline V gene (reference sequence). V was trimmed by 0 bases and J by 9 bases, leaving 12 bases between them. The CDR3 DNA is TGTGCCAGCAGCTTGGGGCCCCTGACGAGGGAGCTGTTTTTT. The encoded protein is CASSLGPLTRELFF.

This clonotype showed up just a few times. The chain combines TRBV3-1 with TRBJ1-1; 8 bases line up with TRBD1. The length of the CDR3 is 14 residues. The V gene end was trimmed by 6 bases and the J gene end by 2 bases; junction bases not matched to a gene: 5. Germline V gene lookup returns CDR1 LGHDT and CDR2 YNNKEL (reference sequence). CDR3 DNA sequence: TGTGCCAGCAGGAGGACAGGGAAAAACACTGAAGCTTTCTTT. Translating it yields CASRRTGKNTEAFF.

On this clonotype itself: One base away lies a much larger clone, so this may be a sequencing read error. This rearrangement joins TRBV18 to TRBJ1-5, with 7 bases identical to TRBD1. This CDR3 comprises 14 residues. Germline V gene data show CDR1 as KGHSH and CDR2 as LQKENI. The CDR3 reads CASSPRDSNHPRHF. Written as DNA, the CDR3 is TGTGCCAGCTCACCCCGGGACAGCAATCACCCCCGGCATTTT.

To note about this clonotype: A much bigger clone sits one base away, suggesting this may be a read error. The chain links TRBV6-1 to TRBJ1-2; no clear D. The CDR3 covers 14 residues. Germline V gene sequence: CDR1 MNHNS, CDR2 SASEGT. Trimming left V 1 base short and J 13 bases short, with 19 bases between. CDR3 nucleotides: TGTGCCAGCAGTGAAGGAGCCAGGATGCTTCTAATCACCTTC. It codes for CASSEGARMLLITF.

The chain has TRBV21-1 and TRBJ2-7; the DNA was not compared with TRBD2, the D call given in the table. TRBV21-1 represents a pseudogene. This CDR3 is 15 amino acids long. Written as DNA, the CDR3 is TGTGCCAGCATGGGAAGCGGGGGGAGCTCCTACGAGCAGTACTTC. It codes for CASMGSGGSSYEQYF.

On this clonotype itself: A single base separates this from a much larger clone, so it may be a read error. The V and J genes are TRBV7-9 and TRBJ1-1; tentatively, D is TRBD1 (5 bases). The V end was cut by 2 bases, the J end by 4 bases, with 8 bases between. Germline V gene lookup returns CDR1 SEHNR and CDR2 FQNEAQ (reference sequence). The CDR3 is 13 residues long. CDR3 protein: CASSLQGGTEAFF. DNA of the CDR3: TGTGCCAGCAGCTTACAGGGTGGCACTGAAGCTTTCTTT.

There are many counts of this clonotype. The gene calls are TRBV5-1 and TRBJ2-7; D is possibly TRBD1 or TRBD2 (6 bases each). Germline V CDR1 and CDR2: SGHRS, YFSETQ. The CDR3 extends over 13 amino acids. V was trimmed by 2 bases and J by 2 bases, leaving 8 bases between them. The CDR3 DNA reads as TGCGCCAGCAGCTTCGGGGGCCCCTACGAGCAGTACTTC. Its protein is CASSFGGPYEQYF. Filled out from reference TRBV5-1 and TRBJ2-7, the complete variable domain reads KAGVTQTPRYLIKTRGQQVTLSCSPISGHRSVSWYQQTPGQGLQFLFEYFSETQRNKGNFPGRFSGRQFSNSRSEMNVSTLELGDSALYLCASSFGGPYEQYFGPGTRLTVT.

This clonotype was recorded many times. As DNA, the CDR3 is TGCAGCGTTGACAAGGACAGGGTACAGGGTGGCTACACCTTC. This encodes CSVDKDRVQGGYTF. V gene TRBV29-1 combines with J gene TRBJ1-2; TRBD1 agrees at 8 bases. Germline V gene sequence: CDR1 SQVTM, CDR2 ANQGSEA. The J segment lost 7 bases and the V segment lost 3 bases, leaving 10 bases of the junction unmatched. The CDR3 has 14 residues.